This TCR beta chain came from a study of vaccination effects on CD4 cells after COVID-19. The study, taken as a whole, reports: Clonal contraction was marked in infection- and vaccine-induced clones late after vaccination.

As for this clone: Its antigen remains unidentified.

The CDR3 sequence is 17 residues long. The germline V gene encodes CDR1 SGHTA and CDR2 FQGNSA. V dropped 5 bases and J dropped 7 bases, with 21 bases sitting between them. Sequencing in the ViraFEST assay came after antigen-specific CD4+ T cells had been expanded with viral peptide pools, which were used to stimulate PBMC. Culture lasted 10 days before CD4+ T cell isolation. Each participant received a vaccine that was either BNT162b2 or mRNA-1273, given as two doses. Nucleocapsid antibodies stayed negative before and after vaccination, showing no earlier SARS-CoV-2 infection. The culture medium for two million PBMC per well included 10 IU/ml IL-2 and 9 to 10 ug/ml peptides. IL-2 medium supplanted half the medium on days 3 and 7. The assay was immunoSEQ multiplex PCR, and TCRdb's table has in-frame clones only and misses some. The repertoire includes around 33,000 clones, around 80% of them detected once, and around 1.5% sits in the top ten.

This TCR was recovered from a human donor who received a COVID-19 vaccine. Some clones in this sample may be carry-over from other donors' samples. This specimen consisted of CD4+ T cells from PBMCs cultured with HCoV-NL63 spike peptides, obtained after COVID-19 vaccination. This rearrangement joins TRBV7-2 to TRBJ1-6; D is ambiguous. The CDR3 DNA follows: TGTGCCAGCAGCCGTCAGCCCGGACGGGTAGGGAATTCACCCCTCCACTTT. The encoded protein is CASSRQPGRVGNSPLHF.